These 29 T cell receptor beta chains were sequenced from one sample in a study of regulatory T cells in long-lasting Graves disease. iRepertoire HTBI primers and Arm-PCR of CDR3 regions built TCR beta libraries. TCRdb itself ran the multiplex PCR reads through MiXCR, one entry per CDR3 protein. The profile shows 600,000 to 850,000 distinct CDR3 sequences, approximately 31% of them singletons. Stated time point: persistent/refractory GD, antithyroid drugs over 5 years with positive TRAb. Preparation of the TCR library used RNA extracted from PBMCs. The source material was peripheral blood mononuclear cells (PBMCs), sampled when the disease was refractory, from a patient treated with antithyroid drugs. These receptor sequences come from a female donor with Graves disease.

This rearrangement joins TRBV5-1 to TRBJ1-2; no reliable D call. Deletions cut 0 bases from V and 0 bases from J, with 9 bases between. CDR3 length: 15 amino acids. Germline V gene data show CDR1 as SGHRS and CDR2 as YFSETQ. Written as DNA, the CDR3 is TGCGCCAGCAGCTTGGATGCGGTTGCTAACTATGGCTACACCTTC. Its protein is CASSLDAVANYGYTF.

The chain couples TRBV13 to TRBJ1-1; D is possibly TRBD1 (5 bases). V was clipped by 7 bases and J by 2 bases, with 8 bases between them. The germline V gene encodes CDR1 PRHDT and CDR2 FYEKMQ (reference sequence). This CDR3 contains 12 residues. Here the CDR3 reads CASTDSNTEAFF. The CDR3 DNA reads TGTGCCAGCACTGACAGTAACACTGAAGCTTTCTTT.

This clonotype came up a few times. The V call is TRBV6-1, the J call TRBJ1-2; 9 nucleotides agree with TRBD1. V was clipped by 1 base and J by 8 bases; unmatched bases: 2. Germline values: CDR1 MNHNS, CDR2 SASEGT. This CDR3 comprises 13 residues. The CDR3 coding sequence is TGTGCCAGCAGTGAAGTGGACAGGGGCGGCTACACCTTC. This codes for CASSEVDRGGYTF.

In its sample, this clonotype was seen a few times. The V gene is TRBV2, the J gene TRBJ1-5, with unresolved D. V gave up 1 base and J gave up 5 bases, with 9 bases separating them. Germline loops: CDR1 SNHLY, CDR2 FYNNEI. The CDR3 has 14 amino acids. In DNA, the CDR3 is TGTGCCAGCAGTGAAGGTGCCGGGGATCAGCCCCAGCATTTT. Amino acid sequence: CASSEGAGDQPQHF.

This clonotype was picked up a small number of times. The rearrangement joins TRBV9 to TRBJ1-2; D unclear. Germline CDR1 SGDLS, CDR2 YYNGEE. The CDR3 consists of 12 residues. V dropped 0 bases and J dropped 8 bases, with 8 bases sitting between them. CDR3 DNA: TGTGCCAGCAGCGTAGGTGGTGGAGGCTACACCTTC. Translating gives CASSVGGGGYTF.

The chain is built from TRBV20-1 and TRBJ2-7; TRBD1 matches at 9 bases. The CDR3 covers 15 residues. Germline V gene sequence: CDR1 DFQATT, CDR2 SNEGSKA (reference sequence). Trimming at V came to 3 bases and at J to 3 bases, leaving 9 bases not matched to a gene. The CDR3 DNA sequence: TGCAGTGCTAGCCCCCCTACAGGGGGCGTCTACGAGCAGTACTTC. Protein: CSASPPTGGVYEQYF.

A few counts support this clonotype. The junction does not match germline at one end; this may be a read error. The chain employs TRBV28 and TRBJ1-5; D is perhaps TRBD1 (5 bases). This CDR3 has 13 residues. CDR1 and CDR2 (germline): MDHEN, SYDVKM. CDR3 nucleotide sequence: TGTGCCAACAGTTTGGGGGTCACCCAAGCCCAGCATTTT. This sequence encodes CANSLGVTQAQHF.

The chain employs TRBV7-9 and TRBJ1-4, with unresolved D. Germline lookup yields CDR1 SEHNR and CDR2 FQNEAQ (reference sequence). V was shortened by 6 bases and J by 7 bases, with 18 bases between the two germline ends. The CDR3 sequence is 15 residues long. CDR3 coding DNA: TGTGCCAGCAGTGAAAGGGTCGACGCGGGTGAAAAACTGTTTTTT. Residues: CASSERVDAGEKLFF.

The V gene is TRBV27, the J gene TRBJ1-6; the match to TRBD1 covers 10 bases. The CDR3 contains 18 residues. Germline CDR1 reads MNHEY; CDR2 reads SMNVEV (reference sequence). V dropped 6 bases and J dropped 1; count of bases not matched to a gene: 9. CDR3 DNA: TGTGCCAGCAGACTCGGACAGGGGGTAGGATCCTATAATTCACCCCTCCACTTT. This translates into CASRLGQGVGSYNSPLHF.

The V and J genes are TRBV30 and TRBJ2-7; 10 bases match TRBD2. With V trimmed by 5 bases and J by 2 bases, 0 bases remained unmatched. CDR3 size: 12 residues. CDR1 and CDR2 from the germline V gene are GTSNPN and SVGIG (reference sequence). CDR3 in DNA: TGTGCCTGGGGACTAGCGGCCTACGAGCAGTACTTC. This gives the protein CAWGLAAYEQYF.

Of note for this clonotype: It may be a read error: a sequence one base away is much more abundant. The rearrangement links TRBV2 to TRBJ2-7, with TRBD1 matching 7 bases. The CDR3 is made up of 13 amino acids. Germline CDR1 SNHLY, CDR2 FYNNEI. V shed 4 bases, J shed 6 bases, and the junction held 6 bases outside the gene matches. CDR3 nucleotide sequence: TGTGCCAGCAGTGCTGGACAGGATGGCGAGCAGTACTTC. Translation: CASSAGQDGEQYF.

This clonotype has a count of ten or more. The V call is TRBV6-1, the J call TRBJ2-7; a possible D gene is TRBD1 (5 bases). Trimming removed 1 base from V and 1 base from J, with 11 bases in between. This CDR3 is built from 15 residues. Germline V gives CDR1 MNHNS, CDR2 SASEGT. CDR3 nucleotide sequence: TGTGCCAGCAGTGAAGACCGCCAGGGATCCTACGAGCAGTACTTC. Its protein is CASSEDRQGSYEQYF.

This clonotype was seen more than once but under ten times. V is TRBV12-3 or TRBV12-4 and J is TRBJ2-7, with TRBD2 matching over 13 bases. CDR3 length: 15 residues. V was clipped by 4 bases and J by 4 bases; unmatched bases: 4. In DNA form, the CDR3 reads TGTGCCAGCAGTTGGGGACTAGCGGGACTTTACGAGCAGTACTTC. It translates to CASSWGLAGLYEQYF.

There are a few counts of this clonotype. This CDR3 reads CSAPGLAAYEQYF. The CDR3, as DNA: TGCAGTGCACCGGGACTAGCGGCATACGAGCAGTACTTC. This rearrangement joins TRBV20-1 to TRBJ2-7, with 11 nucleotides matching TRBD2. CDR3 size: 13 residues. J was trimmed by 4 bases and V by 6 bases; bases with no gene match: 5. In germline, CDR1 is DFQATT, CDR2 SNEGSKA (reference sequence).

This clonotype was detected only a few times. For the CDR3, the DNA is TGTGCCACCAGCAGAGCCGCCGGGACACGGGGGCTCGCTTTCTTT. Translating gives CATSRAAGTRGLAFF. The chain is built from TRBV15 and TRBJ1-1, with a weak D call TRBD1 (6 bases). Trimming left V 1 base short and J 11 bases short, with 20 bases between. CDR1 and CDR2 (germline): LNHNV, YYDKDF (reference sequence). The CDR3 runs 15 residues.

The chain is built from TRBV19 and TRBJ1-5; 7 bases map to TRBD1. Germline V lookup: CDR1 LNHDA, CDR2 SQIVND (reference sequence). The CDR3 loop spans 17 amino acids. Losses at the gene ends were 4 bases for V and 0 bases for J; bases not matched to a gene: 9. As DNA, the CDR3 is TGTGCCAGTAGTACGGGCTCGACAGGGATTAGCAATCAGCCCCAGCATTTT. Its translation is CASSTGSTGISNQPQHF.

CDR3 DNA sequence: TGTGCCAGCACCGGCGGGGGGAACACTGAAGCTTTCTTT. Amino acid sequence: CASTGGGNTEAFF. The chain is built from TRBV6-1 and TRBJ1-1; tentatively, D is TRBD1 (5 bases). V gave up 7 bases and J gave up 1 base, with 10 bases separating them. Germline CDR1 is MNHNS and CDR2 is SASEGT. The CDR3 sequence is 13 residues long.

This clonotype was observed a few times. The rearrangement links TRBV7-8 to TRBJ1-5; the match to TRBD1 covers 7 bases. In germline, CDR1 is SGHVS, CDR2 FQNEAQ. The J segment lost 2 bases and the V segment lost 1 base, leaving 2 bases of the junction unmatched. The CDR3 totals 15 residues. DNA for the CDR3: TGTGCCAGCAGCTTAGTAGGGGGCGGCAATCAGCCCCAGCATTTT. Its protein product is CASSLVGGGNQPQHF. Using reference TRBV7-8 and TRBJ1-5 for the parts outside the CDR3, the full variable domain is GAGVSQSPRYKVAKRGQDVALRCDPISGHVSLFWYQQALGQGPEFLTYFQNEAQLDKSGLPSDRFFAERPEGSVSTLKIQRTQQEDSAVYLCASSLVGGGNQPQHFGDGTRLSIL.

V and J are TRBV4-1 and TRBJ2-5; D perhaps matches TRBD1 (6 bases). The CDR3 consists of 15 residues. CDR1 MGHRA and CDR2 YSYEKL come from the germline V gene. The V end lost 1 base, the J end lost 5 bases, and 14 bases lay between the germline ends. DNA for the CDR3: TGCGCCAGCAGCCAAGTGGGACATATAGATGAGACCCAGTACTTC. Protein product: CASSQVGHIDETQYF.

This chain links TRBV18 with TRBJ2-2, with D hard to call. The CDR3 consists of 15 residues. V was shortened by 4 bases and J by 0 bases, with 9 bases between the two germline ends. Germline CDR1 and CDR2: KGHSH and LQKENI. Here the CDR3 reads CASSLDTSNTGELFF. Here the CDR3 DNA reads TGTGCCAGCTCACTTGACACCTCGAACACCGGGGAGCTGTTTTTT.

This clonotype was seen only a few times. The genes are TRBV10-3 and TRBJ1-1; D is possibly TRBD1 (5 bases). Germline V lookup: CDR1 ENHRY, CDR2 SYGVKD. This CDR3 has 17 residues. V was shortened by 3 bases and J by 0 bases, with 17 bases between the two germline ends. CDR3 nucleotide sequence: TGTGCCATCAGTGATTCCTCTAGCCTGGGGCTGAACACTGAAGCTTTCTTT. Protein: CAISDSSSLGLNTEAFF.

This clonotype occurred many times. The chain recombines TRBV28 with TRBJ1-6; 7 nucleotides match TRBD1. Germline V gives CDR1 MDHEN, CDR2 SYDVKM. The CDR3 is made up of 16 amino acids. V shed 6 bases and J 7 bases; nucleotides not matched to a gene: 12. CDR3: CASSPQRQGGNSPLHF. The CDR3 nucleotides are TGTGCCAGCAGCCCCCAAAGACAGGGAGGGAATTCACCCCTCCACTTT.

There are many counts of this clonotype. The chain couples TRBV12-3 or TRBV12-4 to TRBJ2-5; D might be TRBD1 (5 bases). V dropped 7 bases and J dropped 3 bases, with 9 bases sitting between them. The CDR3 spans 12 residues. The CDR3 here is CASTFREETQYF. The CDR3 nucleotides are TGTGCCAGCACCTTCAGGGAAGAGACCCAGTACTTC.

The chain joins TRBV6-1 to TRBJ1-4; D gene uncertain. CDR1 MNHNS and CDR2 SASEGT come from the germline V gene. The CDR3 consists of 16 residues. V shed 5 bases and J shed 0 bases, with 13 bases lying between them. The CDR3 sequence is CASSIRKTTTNEKLFF. For the CDR3, the DNA is TGTGCCAGCAGTATTAGAAAAACAACAACTAATGAAAAACTGTTTTTT.

V gene TRBV29-1 combines with J gene TRBJ1-2, with a tentative D call TRBD1 (6 bases). CDR3 length equals 11 residues. V was cut by 6 bases and J by 5 bases, with 10 bases left in between. Looked up from germline, CDR1 is SQVTM and CDR2 is ANQGSEA. CDR3 sequence (DNA): TGCAGCGTCGACAGGACTTATGGCTACACCTTC. It yields the protein CSVDRTYGYTF.

This rearrangement joins TRBV20-1 to TRBJ1-5; 12 bases match TRBD1. The V gene's germline CDR1 is DFQATT and CDR2 SNEGSKA (reference sequence). J gave up 6 bases and V 5 bases, and 5 bases lay outside the gene matches. This CDR3 has 14 amino acids. The CDR3 coding sequence is TGCAGTGCTCTCGGGACAGGGGGCGGTCAGCCCCAGCATTTT. This translates into CSALGTGGGQPQHF.

The rearrangement links TRBV12-5 to TRBJ2-7; D might be TRBD1 (6 bases). This CDR3 contains 14 residues. Germline CDR1 reads LGHNT; CDR2 reads FRNRAP. Between the trimmed V and J ends, which lost 4 bases and 0 bases, there was a span of 10 bases. The CDR3 protein is CASGSTGTSYEQYF. CDR3 sequence (DNA): TGTGCTAGTGGTTCAACAGGGACCTCCTACGAGCAGTACTTC. The variable domain in full, completed from reference TRBV12-5 and TRBJ2-7, reads DARVTQTPRHKVTEMGQEVTMRCQPILGHNTVFWYRQTMMQGLELLAYFRNRAPLDDSGMPKDRFSAEMPDATLATLKIQPSEPRDSAVYFCASGSTGTSYEQYFGPGTRLTVT.

The V call is TRBV7-2, the J call TRBJ1-5, with TRBD1 identical over 8 bases. J gave up 7 bases and V 1 base, and 15 bases lay outside the gene matches. From germline, CDR1 is SGHTA and CDR2 FQGNSA. This CDR3 is 18 amino acids long. Written as DNA, the CDR3 is TGTGCCAGCAGCTTAGGGTACGGGGACAGGAGCCTAAAACAGCCCCAGCATTTT. Amino acids: CASSLGYGDRSLKQPQHF.

Ten or more counts support this clonotype. V is TRBV2 and J is TRBJ1-2; D is perhaps TRBD1 (5 bases). Germline CDR1 and CDR2: SNHLY and FYNNEI. V lost 1 base to trimming and J lost 2 bases, with 23 bases between them. The CDR3 sequence is 19 residues long. This CDR3 reads CASSEDETGLGGLNYGYTF. The CDR3, as DNA: TGTGCCAGCAGTGAAGACGAAACGGGCCTTGGGGGATTAAACTATGGCTACACCTTC.